This T cell receptor (beta chain) was captured by sequencing in a study of blood T cell repertoires in COVID-19. Study details: Samples of COVID-19 (acute and convalescent) were obtained from the United States, Italy and Spain. The analysed material was cDNA or gDNA that came from T cells, B-cell-depleted T cells, or PBMCs.

The CDR3 has 13 amino acids. The trim removed 4 bases at V and 4 bases at J, leaving 7 bases unmatched. Per germline, CDR1 SQVTM and CDR2 ANQGSEA. In the original analysis: How many nucleated cells were present was estimated from reference gene primer amplification. TCRdb's copy holds only in-frame clones and misses some; the assay was immunoSEQ multiplex PCR. The DNA gave D and trimming, while V, J and clone size come from that table. The sample lists roughly 150,000 clones; around 75% were seen once. The rearrangement joins TRBV29-1 to TRBJ2-7, with TRBD2 matching over 7 bases. The sequencing sample was made of peripheral blood. This sequence was found in a woman over 75 with acute or convalescent COVID-19. Here the CDR3 DNA reads TGCAGCGTTGGCGGGAGAAGGGTTTACGAGCAGTACTTC. This encodes CSVGGRRVYEQYF.